The clone carrying this T cell receptor (beta chain) was counted between two and nine times. The trim removed 6 bases at V and 5 bases at J, leaving 4 bases unmatched. Germline assignment: CDR1 KGHSH and CDR2 LQKENI. CDR3 length: 14 amino acids. The sample originates from a study of cytomegalovirus exposure and HLA in healthy donors. Primers included in the PCR were 60 Vbeta and 13 Jbeta primers. Clones were sequenced by immunoSEQ multiplex PCR, and TCRdb holds only the in-frame ones, with some missing. The profile shows roughly 60,000 clones, about 80% of them singletons. V and J are TRBV18 and TRBJ1-6; 7 bases map to TRBD1. This TCR was recovered from a middle-aged woman in good health and CMV-seropositive. Sequenced sample: PBMCs. The CDR3 DNA is TGTGCCAGCTCCCCCGGGACAGATAATTCACCCCTCCACTTT. It is translated as CASSPGTDNSPLHF.